The clone carrying this T cell receptor (beta chain) was seen only a few times. No antigen is known for it. A single record per CDR3 protein comes from TCRdb applying MiXCR to the reads. The sample contains roughly 500,000 distinct CDR3 sequences, about 10% of which appear only once. The sample is drawn from a study of T cell repertoires in cytomegalovirus infection. Overall study context: Public TCR beta signature analysis indicated the presence of both CMV infection and matching HLA type. Study outcomes and limitations: Within the response measured ex vivo, HLA-C-restricted CMV-specific TCR beta clonotypes were dominant. There were carriers of CMV plus the relevant HLA, and cumulative public TCR beta family frequency identified them.

V was trimmed by 0 bases and J by 1 base, leaving 12 bases between them. Germline CDR1 is SGHDN and CDR2 is FVKESK. CDR3 length: 16 residues. The sample was PBMCs. This receptor was identified in a human donor in good health (CMV status not recorded). Some clones in this sample may be carry-over from other donors' samples. The chain joins TRBV14 to TRBJ1-1, with D possibly matching TRBD1 (6 bases). The CDR3 spells CASSQDTGAGNTEAFF. In DNA form, the CDR3 reads TGTGCCAGCAGCCAAGATACGGGGGCGGGGAACACTGAAGCTTTCTTT.